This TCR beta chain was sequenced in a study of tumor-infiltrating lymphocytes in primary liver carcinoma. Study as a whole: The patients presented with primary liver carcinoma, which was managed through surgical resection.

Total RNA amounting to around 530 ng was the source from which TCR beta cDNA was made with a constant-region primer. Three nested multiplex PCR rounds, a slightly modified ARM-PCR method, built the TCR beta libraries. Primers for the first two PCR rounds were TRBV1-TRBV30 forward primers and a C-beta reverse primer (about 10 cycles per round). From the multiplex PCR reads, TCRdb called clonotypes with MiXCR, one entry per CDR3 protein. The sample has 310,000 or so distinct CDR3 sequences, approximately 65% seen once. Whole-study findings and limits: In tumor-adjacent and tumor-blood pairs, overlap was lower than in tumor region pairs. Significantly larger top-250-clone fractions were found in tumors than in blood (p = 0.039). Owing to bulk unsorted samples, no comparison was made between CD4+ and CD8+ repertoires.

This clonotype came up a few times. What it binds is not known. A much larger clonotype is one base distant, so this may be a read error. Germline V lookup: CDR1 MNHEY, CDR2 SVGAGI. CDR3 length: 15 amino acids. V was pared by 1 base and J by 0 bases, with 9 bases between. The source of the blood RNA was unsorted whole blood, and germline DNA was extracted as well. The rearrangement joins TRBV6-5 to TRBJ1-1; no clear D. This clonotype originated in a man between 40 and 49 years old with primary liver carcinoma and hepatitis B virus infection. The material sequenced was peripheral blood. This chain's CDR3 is CASSYLMQVNTEAFF. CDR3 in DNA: TGTGCCAGCAGTTACTTGATGCAGGTGAACACTGAAGCTTTCTTT.